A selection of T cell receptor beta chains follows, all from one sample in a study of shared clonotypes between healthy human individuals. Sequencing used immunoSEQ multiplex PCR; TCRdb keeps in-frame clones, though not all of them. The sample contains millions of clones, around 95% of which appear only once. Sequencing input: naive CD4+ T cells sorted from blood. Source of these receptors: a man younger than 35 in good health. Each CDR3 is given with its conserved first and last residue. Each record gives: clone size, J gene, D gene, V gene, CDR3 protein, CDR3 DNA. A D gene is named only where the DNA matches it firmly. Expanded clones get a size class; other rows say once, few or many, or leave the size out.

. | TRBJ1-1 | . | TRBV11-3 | CASSHQGTEAFF | TGTGCCAGCAGCCATCAGGGAACTGAAGCTTTCTTT
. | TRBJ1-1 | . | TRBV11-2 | CASSSSKGRGHTEAFF | TGTGCCAGCAGCTCCTCGAAAGGACGCGGGCACACTGAAGCTTTCTTT
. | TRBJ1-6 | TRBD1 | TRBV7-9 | CASSLGPGTGSSPLHF | TGTGCCAGCAGCTTAGGCCCCGGGACAGGGAGTTCACCCCTCCACTTT
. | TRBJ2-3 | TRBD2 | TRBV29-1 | CSALAGRSTDTQYF | TGCAGCGCCCTAGCGGGCCGTAGCACAGATACGCAGTATTTT
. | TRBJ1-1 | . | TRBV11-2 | CASSSLRGDTEAFF | TGTGCCAGCAGCTCGTTGAGGGGAGACACTGAAGCTTTCTTT
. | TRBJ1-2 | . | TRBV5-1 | CARAVRVLDGYTF | TGCGCCAGGGCCGTCAGGGTCTTGGACGGCTACACCTTC
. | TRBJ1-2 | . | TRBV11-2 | CASSFPDSKYYGYTF | TGTGCCAGCAGCTTCCCGGACAGTAAGTACTATGGCTACACCTTC
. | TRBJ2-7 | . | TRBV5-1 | CASSFVGEQYF | TGCGCCAGCAGCTTCGTGGGGGAGCAGTACTTC
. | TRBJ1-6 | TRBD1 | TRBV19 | CASSATGIPSPLHF | TGTGCCAGTAGTGCGACAGGGATCCCTTCACCCCTCCACTTT
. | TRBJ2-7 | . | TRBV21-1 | CASSNLTLLNNRSDFPYEQYF | TGTGCCAGCAGCAATCTGACCCTTTTAAACAACAGGAGTGACTTTCCCTACGAGCAGTACTTC
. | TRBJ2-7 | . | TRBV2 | CASRIGEMGFYEQYF | TGTGCCAGCAGAATAGGAGAGATGGGCTTTTACGAGCAGTACTTC
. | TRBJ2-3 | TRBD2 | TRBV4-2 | CASSQGPGLAGEPDTQYF | TGTGCCAGCAGCCAAGGTCCCGGACTAGCGGGAGAGCCAGATACGCAGTATTTT
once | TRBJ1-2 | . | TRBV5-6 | CASSLDRSSGYTF | TGTGCCAGCAGCTTGGACAGGTCGAGTGGCTACACCTTC
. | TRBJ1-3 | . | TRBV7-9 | CASSSPRPVSSGNTIYF | TGTGCCAGCAGCTCCCCCCGACCGGTGAGCTCTGGAAACACCATATATTTT
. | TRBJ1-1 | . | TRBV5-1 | CASSLAKVWGQETEAFF | TGCGCCAGCAGCTTGGCCAAGGTGTGGGGGCAGGAAACTGAAGCTTTCTTT
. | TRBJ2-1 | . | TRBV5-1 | CASSSTGGEYNEQFF | TGCGCCAGCAGCTCAACTGGGGGAGAATACAATGAGCAGTTCTTC
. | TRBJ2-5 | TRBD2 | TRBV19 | CASSDSGEETQYF | TGTGCCAGTAGCGACAGCGGGGAAGAGACCCAGTACTTC
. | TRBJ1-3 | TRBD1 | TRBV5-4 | CASSLLGQSSGNTIYF | TGTGCCAGCAGCCTATTGGGACAGAGCTCTGGAAACACCATATATTTT
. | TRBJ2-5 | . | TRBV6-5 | CATSQGETQYF | TGTGCCACGAGTCAGGGGGAGACCCAGTACTTC
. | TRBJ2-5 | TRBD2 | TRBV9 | CASSVAGRAGQETQYF | TGTGCCAGCAGCGTAGCTGGGAGGGCGGGCCAGGAGACCCAGTACTTC
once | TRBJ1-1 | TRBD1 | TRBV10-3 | CASSDRVNTEAFF | TGTGCCAGCTCGGACAGGGTGAACACTGAAGCTTTCTTT
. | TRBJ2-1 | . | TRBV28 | CASSLGAPGSNEQFF | TGTGCCAGCAGTTTGGGTGCCCCAGGAAGTAATGAGCAGTTCTTC
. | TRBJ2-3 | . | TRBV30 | CAWSPRADTQYF | TGTGCCTGGAGCCCAAGGGCAGATACGCAGTATTTT
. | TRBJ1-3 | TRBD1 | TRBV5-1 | CASSWDRSSGNTIYF | TGCGCCAGCAGCTGGGACAGGAGCTCTGGAAACACCATATATTTT
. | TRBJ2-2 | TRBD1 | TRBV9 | CASSVRDRSNTGELVF | TGTGCCAGCAGCGTACGGGACAGATCTAACACCGGGGAGCTGGTTTTT
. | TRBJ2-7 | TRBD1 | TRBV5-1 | CASSLALGTVNEQYF | TGCGCCAGCAGCTTGGCGCTGGGGACAGTTAACGAGCAGTACTTC
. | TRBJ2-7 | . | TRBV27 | CASSLERSRSYEQYF | TGTGCCAGCAGTCTCGAAAGGTCCAGGTCCTACGAGCAGTACTTC
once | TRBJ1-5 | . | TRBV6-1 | CASSAIQPQHF | TGTGCCAGCAGTGCGATTCAGCCCCAGCATTTT
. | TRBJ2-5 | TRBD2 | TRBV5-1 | CASSLGRTSGEVQETQYF | TGCGCCAGCAGCTTGGGGCGGACTAGCGGGGAGGTTCAAGAGACCCAGTACTTC
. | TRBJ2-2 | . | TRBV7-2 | CASSLFATGELFF | TGTGCCAGCAGCTTATTTGCGACCGGGGAGCTGTTTTTT
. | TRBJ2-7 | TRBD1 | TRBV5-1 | CASSPGWTGPYEQYF | TGCGCCAGCAGTCCCGGATGGACAGGGCCCTACGAGCAGTACTTC
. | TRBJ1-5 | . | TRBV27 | CASSSLGTKSNQPQHF | TGTGCCAGCAGCTCCCTAGGGACGAAGAGCAATCAGCCCCAGCATTTT
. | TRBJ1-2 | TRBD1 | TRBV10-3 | CAISGAGTAMGHGYTF | TGTGCCATCAGTGGGGCCGGGACAGCTATGGGGCATGGCTACACCTTC
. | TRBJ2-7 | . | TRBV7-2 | CASSFGRAYEQYF | TGTGCCAGCAGCTTCGGCAGAGCCTACGAGCAGTACTTC
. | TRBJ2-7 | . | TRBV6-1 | CASSDQALSVVEQYF | TGTGCCAGCAGTGACCAGGCCTTGAGTGTGGTGGAGCAGTACTTC
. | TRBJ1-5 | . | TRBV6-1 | CASQIRGNQPQHF | TGTGCCAGCCAAATCCGGGGCAATCAGCCCCAGCATTTT
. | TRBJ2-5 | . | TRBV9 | CASSVRGGETQYF | TGTGCCAGCAGCGTCCGAGGAGGAGAGACCCAGTACTTC
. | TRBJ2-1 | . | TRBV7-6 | CASSVIAEPYNEQFF | TGTGCCAGCAGCGTTATAGCGGAGCCCTACAATGAGCAGTTCTTC
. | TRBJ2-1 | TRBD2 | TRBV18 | CASSAVVAGVFNEQFF | TGTGCCAGCTCAGCCGTCGTAGCGGGAGTTTTCAATGAGCAGTTCTTC
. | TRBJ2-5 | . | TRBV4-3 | CASSQDGTAPLETQYF | TGCGCCAGCAGCCAAGACGGTACAGCACCTTTAGAGACCCAGTACTTC
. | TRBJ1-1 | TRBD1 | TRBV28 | CASSPQDRANTEAFF | TGTGCCAGCAGTCCTCAAGACAGGGCGAACACTGAAGCTTTCTTT
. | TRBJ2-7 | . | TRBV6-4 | CASSGRGQGEQYF | TGTGCCAGCAGTGGTAGAGGGCAAGGCGAGCAGTACTTC
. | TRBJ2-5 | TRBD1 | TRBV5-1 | CASSLEGTVQTQYF | TGCGCCAGCAGCTTGGAGGGGACAGTACAGACCCAGTACTTC
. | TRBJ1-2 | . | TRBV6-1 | CASREGGSYGYTF | TGTGCCAGCCGGGAGGGAGGTAGCTATGGCTACACCTTC
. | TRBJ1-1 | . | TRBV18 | CASSFDSSGTEAFF | TGTGCCAGCTCCTTCGACAGTTCAGGCACTGAAGCTTTCTTT
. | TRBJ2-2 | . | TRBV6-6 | CASSYSGTGELFF | TGTGCCAGCAGTTACTCGGGGACCGGGGAGCTGTTTTTT
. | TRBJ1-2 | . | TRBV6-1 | CASSESTAVRYGYTF | TGTGCCAGCAGTGAATCTACGGCAGTAAGATACGGCTACACCTTC
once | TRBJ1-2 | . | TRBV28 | CASSFLGGYTF | TGTGCCAGCAGTTTCCTGGGGGGCTACACCTTC
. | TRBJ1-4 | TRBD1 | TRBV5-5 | CASSRQGATNEKLFF | TGTGCCAGCAGCCGACAGGGGGCCACTAATGAAAAACTGTTTTTT
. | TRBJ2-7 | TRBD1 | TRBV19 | CASSIEGQYEQYF | TGTGCCAGTAGTATAGAGGGACAGTACGAGCAGTACTTC
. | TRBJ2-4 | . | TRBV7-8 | CASSFPGLGNIQYF | TGTGCCAGCAGTTTCCCAGGGCTTGGAAACATTCAGTACTTC
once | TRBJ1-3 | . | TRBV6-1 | CASTSRIPGNTIYF | TGTGCCAGCACCTCGAGGATCCCCGGAAACACCATATATTTT
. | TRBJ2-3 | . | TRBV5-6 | CASSLGGFTDTQYF | TGTGCCAGCAGCTTGGGGGGCTTCACAGATACGCAGTATTTT
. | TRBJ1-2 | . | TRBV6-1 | CASSEGGWGPYGYTF | TGTGCCAGCAGTGAAGGCGGTTGGGGCCCCTATGGCTACACCTTC
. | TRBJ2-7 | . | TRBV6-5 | CASRTVGYEQYF | TGTGCCAGCAGAACTGTCGGATACGAGCAGTACTTC
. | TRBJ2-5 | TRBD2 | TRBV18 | CASSPQREWWETQYF | TGTGCCAGCTCACCACAGCGGGAGTGGTGGGAGACCCAGTACTTC
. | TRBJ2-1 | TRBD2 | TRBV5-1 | CASSLSGGANEQFF | TGCGCCAGCAGCCTTAGCGGGGGGGCGAATGAGCAGTTCTTC